The rows below give T cell receptor beta chains drawn from one sample of a study of blood T cell repertoires in COVID-19. Clones were sequenced by immunoSEQ multiplex PCR, and TCRdb holds only the in-frame ones, with some missing. The table includes 250,000 or so clones, about 90% detected once. Sequencing was done on a sample of peripheral blood. These receptors all stem from a man younger than 45 with COVID-19, enrolled during active disease. Both conserved end residues are part of each CDR3. A D gene is named only where the DNA matches it firmly. For some rows the clone size is stated as once, few or many, or as a class when expanded; others skip it.

J gene	V gene	clone size	D gene	CDR3 protein	CDR3 DNA
TRBJ1-1	TRBV9	-	-	CASSVDQGMNTEAFF	TGTGCCAGCAGCGTAGACCAGGGGATGAACACTGAAGCTTTCTTT
TRBJ2-3	TRBV5-1	once	TRBD2	CASSSGGSSTSTDTQYF	TGCGCCAGCAGCTCCGGGGGGTCTTCGACTAGCACAGATACGCAGTATTTT
TRBJ1-6	TRBV19	-	-	CASSIRTARGDNSPLHF	TGTGCCAGTAGTATAAGGACCGCCCGGGGTGATAATTCACCCCTCCACTTT
TRBJ1-1	TRBV6-5	-	-	CASRQRETEAFF	TGTGCCAGCAGGCAGAGGGAAACTGAAGCTTTCTTT
TRBJ2-7	TRBV5-1	once	-	CASSWGGTVIGEQYF	TGCGCCAGCAGCTGGGGCGGGACGGTGATTGGCGAGCAGTACTTC
TRBJ2-2	TRBV2	few	TRBD1	CASSWTGGTGELFF	TGTGCCAGCAGTTGGACAGGGGGAACCGGGGAGCTGTTTTTT
TRBJ1-5	TRBV7-6	-	TRBD1	CASSDGQGSNQPQHF	TGTGCCAGCAGCGACGGACAGGGAAGCAATCAGCCCCAGCATTTT
TRBJ1-5	TRBV6-1	-	TRBD1	CASSERDRAGQPQHF	TGTGCCAGCAGTGAAAGGGACAGGGCAGGACAGCCCCAGCATTTT
TRBJ2-7	TRBV27	-	TRBD1	CASSPGQGTYEQYF	TGTGCCAGCAGTCCGGGACAGGGGACCTACGAGCAGTACTTC
TRBJ2-7	TRBV24-1	-	TRBD2	CATSEGGGFYEQYF	TGTGCCACCAGTGAGGGGGGAGGGTTCTACGAGCAGTACTTC
TRBJ2-1	TRBV7-3	-	-	CASSSGYNEQFF	TGTGCCAGCAGCTCAGGCTATAATGAGCAGTTCTTC
TRBJ1-1	TRBV5-4	-	-	CASSARDTNEAFF	TGTGCCAGCAGCGCCCGGGACACTAATGAAGCTTTCTTT
TRBJ2-1	TRBV5-4	-	-	CASSLSVVANEQFF	TGTGCCAGCAGCTTGAGTGTGGTGGCCAATGAGCAGTTCTTC
TRBJ2-2	TRBV12-5	-	TRBD2	CASGLSPLSVGTSGTPGELFF	TGTGCTAGTGGTTTGTCACCCTTATCCGTCGGGACTAGCGGGACCCCCGGGGAGCTGTTTTTT
TRBJ1-4	TRBV14	-	-	CASSQESRAYEKLFF	TGTGCCAGCAGCCAAGAAAGCAGGGCCTATGAAAAACTGTTTTTT
TRBJ2-7	TRBV6-5	-	TRBD1	CASSYRDRGHYEQYF	TGTGCCAGCAGTTACCGGGACAGGGGGCACTACGAGCAGTACTTC
TRBJ2-3	TRBV30	-	TRBD1	CAWTWTGGFADTQYF	TGTGCCTGGACCTGGACAGGGGGATTCGCAGATACGCAGTATTTT
TRBJ2-5	TRBV2	-	-	CASGGLFQETQYF	TGTGCCAGCGGAGGGCTATTCCAAGAGACCCAGTACTTC
TRBJ1-6	TRBV2	-	-	CASSLQGRNSPLHF	TGTGCCAGCAGTCTACAGGGTCGGAATTCACCCCTCCACTTT
TRBJ2-7	TRBV7-3	-	TRBD1	CASSLGGQGAYEQYF	TGTGCCAGCAGTTTGGGGGGACAGGGTGCCTACGAGCAGTACTTC
TRBJ2-1	TRBV10-3	-	TRBD1	CAISELGQGASEQFF	TGTGCCATCAGTGAGCTCGGACAGGGGGCTAGTGAGCAGTTCTTC
TRBJ1-6	TRBV28	-	TRBD1	CASSLDRGNSPLHF	TGTGCCAGCAGTTTAGACAGGGGAAATTCACCCCTCCACTTT
TRBJ1-1	TRBV19	-	-	CASTEGVVNTEAFF	TGTGCCAGTACGGAAGGGGTGGTGAACACTGAAGCTTTCTTT
TRBJ2-3	TRBV7-8	-	TRBD2	CASSSIGTSGSTDTQYF	TGTGCCAGCAGCTCCATTGGGACTAGCGGGAGCACAGATACGCAGTATTTT
TRBJ2-1	TRBV7-7	-	TRBD2	CASSPRAGGDEQFF	TGTGCCAGCAGCCCACGCGCGGGGGGGGATGAGCAGTTCTTC
TRBJ2-3	TRBV5-4	-	TRBD2	CASSLGGNSGGATDTQYF	TGTGCCAGCAGCTTGGGCGGGAATAGCGGGGGGGCAACAGATACGCAGTATTTT
TRBJ2-2	TRBV4-2	-	TRBD1	CASSQDAEGGASGELFF	TGTGCCAGCAGCCAAGATGCGGAAGGGGGCGCTTCTGGGGAGCTGTTTTTT
TRBJ2-5	TRBV9	-	TRBD2	CASSSWGGFEETQYF	TGTGCCAGCAGCTCCTGGGGGGGGTTCGAAGAGACCCAGTACTTC
TRBJ2-7	TRBV19	-	TRBD2	CASSIRIAGVSSYEQYF	TGTGCCAGTAGTATAAGGATAGCGGGGGTTTCCTCCTACGAGCAGTACTTC
TRBJ2-2	TRBV7-2	-	-	CASSRGTTGELFF	TGTGCCAGCAGCCGGGGGACCACCGGGGAGCTGTTTTTT
TRBJ1-1	TRBV28	-	-	CASRYTEAFF	TGTGCCAGCCGGTACACTGAAGCTTTCTTT